This T cell receptor (beta chain) appears in the sequencing data of a study of shared clonotypes between healthy human individuals. Study in general: The study used three CD4 naive, three CD4 memory, two CD8 naive and one CD8 memory plate per donor. Findings and caveats of the study: Represented diversity (both genetic and exposure-history) was limited by the small number of donors. With a handful of donors compared, 4% to 5% of naive CD4 clonotypes were shared.

As concerns this clone: Its specificity is unknown.

In the original workflow: ImmunoSEQ only sent back junction sequences with no quality scores, so filtering was done differently. Profiling relied on immunoSEQ multiplex PCR, and the TCRdb table lists in-frame clones only, not all of them. The V and J calls and the clone size are those of that table, but D and trimming were determined from the DNA. The table lists about 2 million clones, 90% to 95% of them singletons. V was pared by 5 bases and J by 5 bases, with 6 bases of the junction left unmatched. Germline loops: CDR1 SGHNT, CDR2 YYREEE (reference sequence). The CDR3 is made up of 13 amino acids.

The clonotype was recovered from a man in his late teens or twenties in good health. The sequencing input was naive CD4+ T cells sorted from blood. Subset meaning: CD45RA+ positively selected. The V and J genes are TRBV5-4 and TRBJ2-7, with 8 bases lining up with TRBD1. The CDR3 loop is CASSSRQGNEQYF. The CDR3 coding sequence is TGTGCCAGCAGTTCCCGACAGGGGAACGAGCAGTACTTC.